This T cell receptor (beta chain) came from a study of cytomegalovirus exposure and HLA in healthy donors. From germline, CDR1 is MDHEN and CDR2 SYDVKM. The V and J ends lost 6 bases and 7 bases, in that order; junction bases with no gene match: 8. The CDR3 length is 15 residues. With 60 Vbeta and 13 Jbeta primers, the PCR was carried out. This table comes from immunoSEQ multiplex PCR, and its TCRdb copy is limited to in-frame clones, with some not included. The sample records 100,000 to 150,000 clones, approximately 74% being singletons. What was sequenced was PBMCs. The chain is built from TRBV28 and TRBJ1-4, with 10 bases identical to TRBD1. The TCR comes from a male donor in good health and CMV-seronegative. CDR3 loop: CASSSPGQGSEKLFF. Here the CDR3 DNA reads TGTGCCAGCAGCTCACCGGGACAGGGGAGTGAAAAACTGTTTTTT.